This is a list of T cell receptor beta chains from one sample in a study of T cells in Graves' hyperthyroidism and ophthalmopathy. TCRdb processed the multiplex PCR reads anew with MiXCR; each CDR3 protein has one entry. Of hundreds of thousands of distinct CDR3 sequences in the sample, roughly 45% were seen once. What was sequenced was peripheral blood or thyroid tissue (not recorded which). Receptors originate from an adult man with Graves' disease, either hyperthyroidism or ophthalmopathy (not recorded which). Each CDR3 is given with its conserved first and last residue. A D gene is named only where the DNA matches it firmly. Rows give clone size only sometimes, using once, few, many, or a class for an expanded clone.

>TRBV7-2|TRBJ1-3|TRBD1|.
CASSPRQGSRGNTIYF
TGTGCCAGCAGCCCCCGACAGGGTTCGAGGGGAAACACCATATATTTT
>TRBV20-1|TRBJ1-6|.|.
CSARAAGVVGNSPLHF
TGCAGTGCTAGAGCCGCGGGGGTGGTGGGGAATTCACCCCTCCACTTT
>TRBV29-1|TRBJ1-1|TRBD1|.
CSVRYRGRNEAFF
TGCAGCGTACGATACAGGGGGCGAAATGAAGCTTTCTTT
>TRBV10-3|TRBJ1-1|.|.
CAISFGLQAFF
TGTGCCATCAGTTTTGGGCTCCAAGCTTTCTTT
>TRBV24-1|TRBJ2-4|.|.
CATSDPASGQGNIQYF
TGTGCCACCAGTGACCCCGCCAGTGGGCAGGGGAACATTCAGTACTTC
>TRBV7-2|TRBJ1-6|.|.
CASRSTPNSPLHF
TGTGCCAGCAGATCTACGCCGAATTCACCCCTCCACTTT
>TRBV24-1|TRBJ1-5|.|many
CATSAAYAVCNQPQHF
TGTGCCACCAGTGCCGCCTATGCGGTGTGCAATCAGCCCCAGCATTTT
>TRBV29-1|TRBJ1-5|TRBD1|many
CSVTTGYQPQHF
TGCAGCGTGACGACAGGGTATCAGCCCCAGCATTTT
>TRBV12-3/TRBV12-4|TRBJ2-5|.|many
CASSGAETQYF
TGTGCCAGCAGTGGGGCAGAGACCCAGTACTTC
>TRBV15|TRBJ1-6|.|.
CATSSARLGNSPLHF
TGTGCCACCAGCAGTGCCCGACTGGGGAATTCACCCCTCCACTTT
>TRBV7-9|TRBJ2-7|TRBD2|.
CASSLGLAGGGEKYF
TGTGCCAGCAGCCTAGGACTAGCGGGAGGAGGCGAGAAGTACTTC
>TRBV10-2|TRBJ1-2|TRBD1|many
CASSRDRVGGYTF
TGCGCCAGCAGTAGGGACAGGGTCGGAGGCTACACCTTC
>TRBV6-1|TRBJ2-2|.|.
CASSTPGRSTGELFF
TGTGCCAGCAGTACGCCGGGACGAAGTACCGGGGAGCTGTTTTTT
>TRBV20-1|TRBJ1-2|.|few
CSARPPGYGYTF
TGCAGTGCTAGGCCTCCGGGATATGGCTACACCTTC
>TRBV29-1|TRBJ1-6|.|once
CSVDVRGIDSPLHF
TGCAGCGTTGACGTCCGAGGGATCGATTCACCCCTCCACTTT
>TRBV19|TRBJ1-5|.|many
CASSVGMVGSSQHF
TGTGCCAGTAGTGTGGGAATGGTAGGCAGTTCCCAGCATTTT
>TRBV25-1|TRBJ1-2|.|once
CASLGLLNYGYTF
TGTGCCAGCTTGGGACTCCTTAACTATGGCTACACCTTC
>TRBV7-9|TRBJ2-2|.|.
CASSFSGVGGELFF
TGTGCCAGCAGCTTTTCAGGGGTCGGCGGGGAGCTGTTTTTT
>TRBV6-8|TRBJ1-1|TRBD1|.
CATSTRGQRSYEAFF
TGTGCCACCAGCACTAGGGGACAGCGCTCCTACGAGGCTTTCTTT
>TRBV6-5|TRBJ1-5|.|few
CASSYVHFSNQPQHF
TGTGCCAGCAGTTACGTGCACTTTAGCAATCAGCCCCAGCATTTT
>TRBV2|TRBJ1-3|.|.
CASSSPAGSGNTIYF
TGTGCCAGCAGTTCCCCCGCAGGATCTGGAAACACCATATATTTT
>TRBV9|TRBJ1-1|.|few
CASSAGGWGRGNTEAFF
TGTGCCAGCAGCGCCGGGGGATGGGGACGGGGGAACACTGAAGCTTTCTTT
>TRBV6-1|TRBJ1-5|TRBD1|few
CASSEWGGGQGSQPQHF
TGTGCCAGCAGTGAATGGGGAGGTGGACAGGGAAGTCAGCCCCAGCATTTT
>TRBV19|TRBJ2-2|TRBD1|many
CASSIGTGTGELFF
TGCGCCAGCAGCATAGGGACAGGGACCGGGGAGCTGTTTTTT
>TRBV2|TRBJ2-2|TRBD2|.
CASSEVAAGGLGELFF
TGTGCCAGCAGTGAAGTCGCTGCGGGAGGACTCGGGGAGCTGTTTTTT
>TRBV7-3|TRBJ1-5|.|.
CASSYSGSAGDQPQHF
TGTGCCAGCAGTTACTCGGGATCCGCCGGGGATCAGCCCCAGCATTTT
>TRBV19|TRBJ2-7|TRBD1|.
CASSIGGTGTDEQYF
TGTGCCAGTAGTATAGGGGGGACAGGGACCGACGAGCAGTACTTC
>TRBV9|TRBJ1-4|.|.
CASSVGGGINEKLFF
TGTGCCAGCAGCGTAGGGGGCGGAATTAATGAAAAACTGTTTTTT
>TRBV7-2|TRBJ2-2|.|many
CASSLAAGELFF
TGTGCCAGCAGCTTAGCTGCCGGGGAGCTGTTTTTT
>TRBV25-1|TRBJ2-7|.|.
CARDWQEYEQYF
TGTGCTAGAGATTGGCAGGAATACGAGCAGTACTTC